The 32 T cell receptor beta chains below all came from one sample that was sequenced in a study of T cell responses to AZD1222 COVID-19 vaccine. TCRdb keeps only in-frame clones here, not all; method: immunoSEQ multiplex PCR. Of 100,000 to 130,000 clones listed, around 92% are singletons. The specimen was peripheral blood, collected on day 0 of AZD1222 vaccination. These receptor sequences come from an adult in good health.

This chain links TRBV28 with TRBJ1-4; D gene ambiguous. The CDR3 loop spans 14 amino acids. The V gene lost 3 bases and the J gene lost 5 bases, with 10 bases spanning the gap. CDR1 and CDR2 from the germline V gene are MDHEN and SYDVKM. This chain's CDR3 is CASSLRITNEKLFF. In nucleotides, the CDR3 is TGTGCCAGCAGTTTGCGTATTACCAATGAAAAACTGTTTTTT. Full variable domain (rest looked up from reference TRBV28 and TRBJ1-4): DVKVTQSSRYLVKRTGEKVFLECVQDMDHENMFWYRQDPGLGLRLIYFSYDVKMKEKGDIPEGYSVSREKKERFSLILESASTNQTSMYLCASSLRITNEKLFFGSGTQLSVL.

The chain has TRBV28 and TRBJ1-1; D remains ambiguous. With 3 bases removed from V and 1 base from J, the gap between germline ends came to 9 bases. Germline-derived CDR1 and CDR2 are MDHEN and SYDVKM. The CDR3 extends over 14 amino acids. The CDR3 bases are TGTGCCAGCAGTTTTAATTCGGGGAACACTGAAGCTTTCTTT. As protein: CASSFNSGNTEAFF.

V usage is TRBV6-2 or TRBV6-3 and J usage is TRBJ2-7, with a weak D call TRBD1 (5 bases). V was clipped by 6 bases and J by 3 bases, with 12 bases between them. Germline CDR1 reads MNHEY; CDR2 reads SVGEGT. The CDR3 loop spans 13 amino acids. CDR3 sequence: CASSDSPDYEQYF. The CDR3, as DNA: TGTGCCAGCAGCGACAGTCCGGACTACGAGCAGTACTTC.

This chain links TRBV19 with TRBJ2-3; D may correspond to TRBD1 or TRBD2 (6 bases each). This CDR3 comprises 14 residues. Per the germline V gene, CDR1 is LNHDA and CDR2 is SQIVND (reference sequence). Trimming took 7 bases from V and 0 from J, leaving 11 bases between them. DNA for the CDR3: TGTGCCAGTAAGGGCGGGACAAGCACAGATACGCAGTATTTT. It specifies CASKGGTSTDTQYF.

The chain is built from TRBV28 and TRBJ2-7, with D perhaps matching TRBD1 (6 bases). The CDR3 contains 15 residues. Trimming left V 6 bases short and J 5 bases short, with 20 bases between. In germline, CDR1 is MDHEN, CDR2 SYDVKM. The CDR3, as DNA: TGTGCCAGCAGACCAGATCCAGGGGTCGGGCACGAGCAGTACTTC. Translated: CASRPDPGVGHEQYF.

The chain employs TRBV28 and TRBJ2-7, with 8 bases lining up with TRBD1. This CDR3 contains 15 residues. The germline CDR1 and CDR2 sequences are MDHEN and SYDVKM. V lost 2 bases, J lost 6 bases, and 9 bases stayed unmatched. The CDR3 is CASSLAGTGLREQYF. CDR3 coding DNA: TGTGCCAGCAGTTTAGCCGGGACAGGTCTGCGCGAGCAGTACTTC.

This clone was counted once. The J gene is TRBJ1-1, the V gene TRBV5-1, with 10 bases identical to TRBD1. The CDR3 runs 15 residues. With V trimmed by 3 bases and J by 4 bases, 6 bases remained unmatched. Germline lookup yields CDR1 SGHRS and CDR2 YFSETQ. The CDR3 DNA sequence: TGCGCCAGCAGCTACGGGACAGGGGTGGGCACTGAAGCTTTCTTT. Translated, it gives CASSYGTGVGTEAFF.

The genes are TRBV19 and TRBJ2-1, with a weak D call TRBD1 (5 bases). CDR1 and CDR2 from the germline V gene are LNHDA and SQIVND (reference sequence). This CDR3 is 13 amino acids long. The ends were cut back, 5 bases at V and 4 bases at J, with 9 bases in the middle. The CDR3 protein is CASSVGPYNEQFF. The CDR3 nucleotides are TGTGCCAGTAGTGTGGGGCCGTACAATGAGCAGTTCTTC.

The chain uses TRBV29-1 and TRBJ2-2; 9 bases are a match to TRBD2. Per germline, CDR1 SQVTM and CDR2 ANQGSEA. This CDR3 region has 14 residues. J gave up 5 bases and V 6 bases, and 7 bases lay outside the gene matches. CDR3 residues: CSVQREVRTGELFF. The DNA for the CDR3 is TGCAGCGTGCAGCGGGAGGTTAGAACCGGGGAGCTGTTTTTT.

This chain links TRBV27 with TRBJ1-2; tentatively, D is TRBD1 (6 bases). Per germline, CDR1 MNHEY and CDR2 SMNVEV (reference sequence). Trimming shortened V by 3 bases and J by 11 bases, and 16 bases separated the two germline ends. This CDR3 is 13 amino acids long. In nucleotides, the CDR3 is TGTGCCAGCAGTTTTCAGTTCGGGGGCCGTTACACCTTC. This codes for CASSFQFGGRYTF.

The chain carries TRBV7-9 and TRBJ2-7, with 9 bases identical to TRBD1. V was pared by 2 bases and J by 4 bases, with 3 bases of the junction left unmatched. CDR1 and CDR2 (germline): SEHNR, FQNEAQ (reference sequence). The CDR3 runs to 14 residues. CDR3 DNA: TGTGCCAGCAGCTTAACACAGGGGGCTTACGAGCAGTACTTC. This encodes CASSLTQGAYEQYF.

This clone showed up just once. The J gene is TRBJ2-7, the V gene TRBV5-1, with D tentatively TRBD1 (7 bases). V was shortened by 4 bases and J by 6 bases, with 8 bases between the two germline ends. There are 11 residues in the CDR3. Germline CDR1 is SGHRS and CDR2 is YFSETQ. This CDR3 reads CASSQGGEQYF. DNA for the CDR3: TGCGCCAGCAGCCAGGGGGGCGAGCAGTACTTC.

The chain is built from TRBV30 and TRBJ2-7; possible D gene TRBD1, 5 bases. The germline CDR1 and CDR2 sequences are GTSNPN and SVGIG (reference sequence). V lost 3 bases, J lost 2 bases, and 14 bases lay in between. The CDR3 is made up of 14 amino acids. CDR3 residues: CAWRDIPHAYEQYF. The CDR3 DNA follows: TGTGCCTGGAGGGACATACCTCACGCCTACGAGCAGTACTTC.

The rearrangement uses TRBV19 and TRBJ2-7; 12 bases line up with TRBD1. Germline values: CDR1 LNHDA, CDR2 SQIVND (reference sequence). V shed 4 bases, J shed 0 bases, and the junction held 13 bases outside the gene matches. This CDR3 has 19 amino acids. The CDR3 DNA reads as TGTGCCAGTAGTAAAACCGGGACAGGGGGCTCGTCAAGCTCCTACGAGCAGTACTTC. Its protein product is CASSKTGTGGSSSSYEQYF.

This rearrangement joins TRBV7-3 to TRBJ1-2, with 7 bases lining up with TRBD1. Per germline, CDR1 SGHTA and CDR2 FQGTGA. Trimming took 5 bases from V and 4 from J; bases not matched to a gene: 7. This CDR3 region has 14 residues. The CDR3, as DNA: TGTGCCAGCAGCGATCGACAGGGTGTCTATGGCTACACCTTC. It is translated as CASSDRQGVYGYTF.

V is TRBV7-2 and J is TRBJ2-7; D possibly matches TRBD1 or TRBD2 (5 bases each). This CDR3 has 12 residues. Germline V lookup: CDR1 SGHTA, CDR2 FQGNSA. V was pared by 4 bases and J by 5 bases, with 9 bases between. The CDR3 sequence is CASSWDGNEQYF. CDR3 nucleotide sequence: TGTGCCAGCAGCTGGGACGGAAACGAGCAGTACTTC.

This rearrangement joins TRBV4-3 to TRBJ2-3, with TRBD2 identical over 9 bases. The junction had 3 bases not matched to a gene; V was cut back by 2 bases and J by 3 bases. This CDR3 contains 15 residues. Germline V gives CDR1 LGHNA, CDR2 YSLEER. CDR3 amino acids: CASSQSTSGTDTQYF. In nucleotides, the CDR3 is TGCGCCAGCAGCCAATCGACTAGCGGTACAGATACGCAGTATTTT.

This clone was seen a handful of times. V is TRBV12-3 or TRBV12-4 and J is TRBJ2-1; D unclear. This CDR3 region has 12 residues. V was clipped by 4 bases and J by 5 bases, with 6 bases between them. In DNA, the CDR3 is TGTGCCAGCAGTTACCATAACAATGAGCAGTTCTTC. This gives the protein CASSYHNNEQFF.

This clone was observed a single time. J is TRBJ2-1 and V is TRBV5-1; 14 bases fit TRBD2. Unmatched junction bases numbered 5, after V lost 3 bases and J lost 0 bases. This CDR3 contains 18 residues. Germline V gene lookup returns CDR1 SGHRS and CDR2 YFSETQ. The CDR3 protein is CASSSGTSGRGSYNEQFF. Here the CDR3 DNA reads TGCGCCAGCAGCTCAGGGACTAGCGGGAGAGGCTCCTACAATGAGCAGTTCTTC.

The V call is TRBV13, the J call TRBJ1-4; a possible D gene is TRBD1 (6 bases). CDR3 length: 13 residues. In germline, CDR1 is PRHDT, CDR2 FYEKMQ (reference sequence). Deletions cut 5 bases from V and 8 bases from J, with 12 bases between. DNA for the CDR3: TGTGCCAGCAGCGTACAGGGTCGGGAAAAACTGTTTTTT. This encodes CASSVQGREKLFF. Variable domain in full (rest from reference TRBV13 and TRBJ1-4): AAGVIQSPRHLIKEKRETATLKCYPIPRHDTVYWYQQGPGQDPQFLISFYEKMQSDKGSIPDRFSAQQFSDYHSELNMSSLELGDSALYFCASSVQGREKLFFGSGTQLSVL.

This chain uses TRBV20-1 with TRBJ1-4; 7 nucleotides line up with TRBD1. Germline CDR1 reads DFQATT; CDR2 reads SNEGSKA (reference sequence). This CDR3 region has 15 residues. J gave up 8 bases and V 3 bases, and 12 bases lay outside the gene matches. The CDR3 spells CSASSTGASQEKLFF. CDR3 nucleotide sequence: TGCAGTGCTAGTAGTACAGGGGCGAGTCAGGAAAAACTGTTTTTT.

The V and J genes are TRBV5-1 and TRBJ2-5; D gene ambiguous. V was pared by 3 bases and J by 2 bases, with 5 bases between. The CDR3 sequence is 12 residues long. Germline V gene data show CDR1 as SGHRS and CDR2 as YFSETQ. CDR3 protein: CASSSNQETQYF. The CDR3 region has the DNA TGCGCCAGCAGCTCCAATCAAGAGACCCAGTACTTC.

This chain joins TRBV5-1 and TRBJ1-2; D might be TRBD1 (6 bases). This CDR3 is 15 amino acids long. V was cut by 4 bases and J by 6 bases, with 19 bases left in between. Per germline, CDR1 SGHRS and CDR2 YFSETQ. CDR3 DNA sequence: TGCGCCAGCAGCCCCCGGTTGGGGGCTCAGGATGGCTACACCTTC. It translates to CASSPRLGAQDGYTF.

The CDR3: CASTELMETRGLYGYTF. The DNA for the CDR3 is TGTGCCAGCACCGAGCTTATGGAAACCAGGGGGCTCTATGGCTACACCTTC. This chain joins TRBV7-2 and TRBJ1-2; 8 nucleotides line up with TRBD1. Per germline, CDR1 SGHTA and CDR2 FQGNSA. CDR3 length: 17 residues. The junction had 17 bases not matched to a gene; V was cut back by 7 bases and J by 4 bases.

V gene TRBV27 combines with J gene TRBJ2-6; no firm D call. Germline CDR1 MNHEY, CDR2 SMNVEV (reference sequence). The V and J ends lost 6 bases and 2 bases respectively, with 5 bases between them. This CDR3 region has 13 residues. CDR3 sequence reads: CASRKTGANVLTF. For the CDR3, the DNA is TGTGCCAGCAGGAAAACTGGGGCCAACGTCCTGACTTTC.

This clone was detected once. This clone may be a read error of a much larger clone one base away. The chain has TRBV7-3 and TRBJ2-2; 7 bases match TRBD1. The ends lost 2 bases at V and 0 bases at J; junction bases unmatched: 6. There are 17 residues in the CDR3. Germline V CDR1 and CDR2: SGHTA, FQGTGA. The CDR3 spells CASSLETGQTNTGELFF. The CDR3 DNA reads TGTGCCAGCAGCTTAGAGACAGGGCAAACGAACACCGGGGAGCTGTTTTTT.

J is TRBJ1-2 and V is TRBV6-2 or TRBV6-3; D call uncertain. The germline V gene has CDR1 MNHEY and CDR2 SVGEGT. The CDR3 has 15 amino acids. The ends were cut back, 5 bases at V and 4 bases at J, with 17 bases in the middle. The CDR3 loop reads CASSPPRQVSYGYTF. DNA for the CDR3: TGTGCCAGCAGTCCACCCCGGCAGGTCTCCTATGGCTACACCTTC.

This clone was found once. The rearrangement joins TRBV5-1 to TRBJ1-2; weak D call: TRBD1 (6 bases). The CDR3 is 17 amino acids. The germline CDR1 and CDR2 sequences are SGHRS and YFSETQ. The V end lost 0 bases, the J end lost 3 bases, and 18 bases lay between the germline ends. For the CDR3, the DNA is TGCGCCAGCAGCTTGGACGACACATACAGGGTACACTATGGCTACACCTTC. This translates into CASSLDDTYRVHYGYTF.

This chain joins TRBV7-2 and TRBJ2-7; possibly TRBD1 for D (6 bases). Per the germline V gene, CDR1 is SGHTA and CDR2 is FQGNSA. V was trimmed by 5 bases and J by 1 base, leaving 9 bases between them. The CDR3 runs to 13 residues. The DNA of the CDR3 is TGTGCCAGCAGCAACAGGGTTTCCTACGAGCAGTACTTC. Protein product: CASSNRVSYEQYF. The full variable domain, in which reference TRBV7-2 and TRBJ2-7 provide the parts outside the CDR3, is GAGVSQSPSNKVTEKGKDVELRCDPISGHTALYWYRQSLGQGLEFLIYFQGNSAPDKSGLPSDRFSAERTGGSVSTLTIQRTQQEDSAVYLCASSNRVSYEQYFGPGTRLTVT.

This clone has just a few counts. V and J are TRBV5-5 and TRBJ1-2; 8 bases agree with TRBD1. J gave up 7 bases and V 1 base, and 12 bases lay outside the gene matches. From germline, CDR1 is SGHKS and CDR2 YYEKEE (reference sequence). This CDR3 has 16 residues. The CDR3 nucleotides are TGTGCCAGCAGCTTGTTAGGGCAGGGGGCGCTAGGTGGCTACACCTTC. This sequence encodes CASSLLGQGALGGYTF.

The chain employs TRBV10-3 and TRBJ2-7, with 8 bases fitting TRBD2. CDR3 length: 13 amino acids. Germline V gene data show CDR1 as ENHRY and CDR2 as SYGVKD. J was trimmed by 4 bases and V by 10 bases; bases with no gene match: 9. The CDR3 sequence: CATSGGAIYEQYF. CDR3 sequence (DNA): TGTGCCACCTCGGGGGGGGCGATATACGAGCAGTACTTC.

The chain combines TRBV10-2 with TRBJ2-1; a weak D match, TRBD2 (5 bases). Trimming shortened V by 6 bases and J by 0 bases, and 9 bases separated the two germline ends. Germline V gene lookup returns CDR1 WSHSY and CDR2 SAAADI. The CDR3 is 14 amino acids. The CDR3 DNA reads TGCGCCAGCAGAGGACTGGGCTCCTACAATGAGCAGTTCTTC. This sequence encodes CASRGLGSYNEQFF.